This TCR beta chain is drawn from a study of T-cell memory formation after mild COVID-19. CDR1 and CDR2 from the germline V gene are SEHNR and FQNEAQ (reference sequence). The CDR3 totals 18 residues. V dropped 4 bases and J dropped 2; count of bases not matched to a gene: 7. This clonotype was recorded a few times. What it recognizes is unknown. From the 5' RACE reads, TCRdb called clonotypes with MiXCR, one entry per CDR3 protein. This sample has some 86,000 distinct CDR3 sequences, with 20% to 30% found just once. Study-level results: There were some responding clones in pre-infection memory, which suggested that cross-reactive memory had joined.

The V call is TRBV7-9, the J call TRBJ2-2, with 13 positions matching TRBD2. The sequence was collected from a man aged 18 to 30 who had mild COVID-19 (a few samples of this study predate the infection). Cell type and time point are not known. The sample comprised PBMCs or a T cell subset sorted from them (not recorded which). CDR3 in DNA: TGTGCCAGCAGCTCCGGGACTAGCGGGGCTCTAAACACCGGGGAGCTGTTTTTT. The encoded protein is CASSSGTSGALNTGELFF.